This T cell receptor (beta chain) was captured in a study of T cell repertoires in cytomegalovirus infection. Overall study context: It was recently identified HLA-C-restricted and well-studied HLA-B-restricted CMV epitopes that the study used. Based on public TCR beta signatures, there were indications of CMV infection and of a matching HLA type.

Regarding the study as a whole: Identification of carriers of CMV plus the relevant HLA was achieved through cumulative public TCR beta family frequency. CMV-specific TCR beta clonotypes restricted by HLA-C dominated the ex vivo response.

The V and J ends lost 7 bases and 4 bases, in that order; junction bases with no gene match: 9. CDR3 length: 14 residues. The germline CDR1 and CDR2 sequences are MNHNS and SASEGT. On this clonotype: Its matching antigen is unknown.

A single record per CDR3 protein comes from TCRdb applying MiXCR to the reads. This sample yields some 900,000 distinct CDR3 sequences, of which 30% to 35% are seen a single time; around 11% belongs to the top ten. The J gene is TRBJ2-7, the V gene TRBV6-1; TRBD1 matches at 8 bases. This receptor was identified in a human donor in good health (CMV status not recorded). Some clones in this sample may be carry-over from other donors' samples. The sequences come from cultured CD8+ T cells from PBMCs, collected from culture after CMV antigen stimulation. DNA for the CDR3: TGTGCCAGCAACATCGGACAGGGTTGGTACGAGCAGTACTTC. This sequence encodes CASNIGQGWYEQYF.